This record concerns one T cell receptor (beta chain) sequence. Sequenced by immunoSEQ multiplex PCR; TCRdb stores in-frame clones only, minus some. Here the sample spans approximately 70,000 clones, under 95% being singletons. The data were obtained in a study of T cell changes during pregnancy in multiple sclerosis. The CDR3 contains 14 residues. Germline CDR1 is SGHTA and CDR2 is FQGNSA. Trimming left V 6 bases short and J 4 bases short, with 14 bases between. Sequences were derived from CD4+ T cells from peripheral blood mononuclear cells, sampled before pregnancy. V is TRBV7-2 and J is TRBJ2-3; a possible D gene is TRBD1 (5 bases). The sequence was collected from a female donor with multiple sclerosis, enrolled in a pregnancy study. The CDR3 loop reads CASRPGWTSDTQYF. DNA of the CDR3: TGTGCCAGCAGGCCAGGGTGGACCTCAGATACGCAGTATTTT.